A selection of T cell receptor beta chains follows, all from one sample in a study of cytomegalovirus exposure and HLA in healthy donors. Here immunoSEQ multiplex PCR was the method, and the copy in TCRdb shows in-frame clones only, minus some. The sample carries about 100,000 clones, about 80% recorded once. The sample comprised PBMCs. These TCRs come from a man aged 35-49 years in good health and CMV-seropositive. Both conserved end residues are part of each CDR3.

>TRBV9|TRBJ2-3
CASSPGTGLSDTQYF
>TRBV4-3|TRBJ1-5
CASSQDTGYNQPQHF
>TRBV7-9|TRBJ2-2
CASSTSGRGTGELFF
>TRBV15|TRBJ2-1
CATSPRTSGPNEQFF
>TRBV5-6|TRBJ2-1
CASSLDGGGQFF
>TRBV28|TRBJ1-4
CASSSGQGEGKLFF
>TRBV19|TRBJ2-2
CASTRSEFGELFF
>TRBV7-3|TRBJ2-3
CASSLVLAGGEDTQYF
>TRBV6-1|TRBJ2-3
CASSADRVADTQYF
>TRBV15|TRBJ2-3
CATSRGSFGQSSTDTQYF
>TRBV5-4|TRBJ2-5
CASTPPGQETQYF
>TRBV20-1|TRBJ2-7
CSARSSLGQYF
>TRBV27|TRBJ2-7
CASSFGPSYEQYF
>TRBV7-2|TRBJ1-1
CASSFSRASTEAFF
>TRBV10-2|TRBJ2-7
CASREHRGNYEQYF
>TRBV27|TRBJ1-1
CASSFFSAGRGENTEAFF
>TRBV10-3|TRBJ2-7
CAITPGQGTEQYF
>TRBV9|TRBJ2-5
CASSVSGGIETQYF
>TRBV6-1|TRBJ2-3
CASSAGLAGRTDTQYF
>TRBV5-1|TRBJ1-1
CASSTGGGTNTEAFF